This T cell receptor beta chain was sequenced in a study of human T cells and chemical hapten exposure. Study findings and constraints: Compared with pre-sensitization or healthy control sets, expanded TCRs clustered more.

This clonotype came up a few times. Its antigen is currently unknown. Germline V gives CDR1 MNHNY, CDR2 SVGAGI (reference sequence). V was trimmed by 6 bases and J by 1 base, leaving 12 bases between them. The CDR3 has 14 amino acids. Time point meaning: patch test 1, 2 weeks after DPC sensitization. Treatment indicated: therapeutic diphenylcyclopropenone sensitization with weekly scalp DPC. From whole blood left unfractionated, total RNA was extracted. MiXCR, run by TCRdb on the RACE reads, gives a single entry per CDR3 protein. The sample includes about 360,000 distinct CDR3 sequences, 6% to 8.5% seen only once; the top ten take about 8%.

The specimen was whole blood, collected in connection with sensitization to the hapten diphenylcyclopropenone (DPC). This chain uses TRBV6-6 with TRBJ1-1, with D perhaps TRBD1 (6 bases). This TCR derives from a woman between 18 and 30 years old with alopecia areata. Some clones in this sample may be carry-over from other donors' samples. CDR3 coding DNA: TGTGCCAGCAGCCATAGGACAGCGAACACTGAAGCTTTCTTT. Translating gives CASSHRTANTEAFF.